Presented here are 10 T cell receptor beta chains from one specimen sequenced in a study of tumor and adjacent non-tumor tissue in lung cancer. No cell sorting was done before RNA was extracted from the tissue. More than 3 cm separated this lung sample from the edge of the tumor. Three rounds of nested PCR, following a modified ARM-PCR protocol, produced the TCRbeta library. Via MiXCR, TCRdb re-called the multiplex PCR reads, giving one row per CDR3 protein. The repertoire has about 110,000 distinct CDR3 sequences, about 64% of them found once; the top ten carry 15% to 20%. Sequencing was done on a sample of distant non-tumor lung tissue. The receptors here all came from a man aged 55 to 70 with non-small cell lung cancer.

The chain has TRBV30 and TRBJ2-3; 8 bases match TRBD2. Germline loops: CDR1 GTSNPN, CDR2 SVGIG (reference sequence). CDR3 length: 15 amino acids. V lost 1 base to trimming and J lost 0 bases; unmatched junction nucleotides: 3. The CDR3 is CAWSGSGVSTDTQYF. The CDR3 DNA follows: TGTGCCTGGAGTGGTAGCGGGGTGAGCACAGATACGCAGTATTTT.

Points on this clonotype: The junction does not match germline at one end; this may be a read error. The chain uses TRBV5-1 and TRBJ2-5; 8 positions agree with TRBD2. CDR1 and CDR2 (germline): SGHRS, YFSETQ. This CDR3 has 16 residues. The DNA for the CDR3 is TGCGCCTGCAGCTCCGGGGGGGGCTCGTACCAAGGGACCCAGTACTTC. Translated, it gives CACSSGGGSYQGTQYF. Looking up the rest from reference TRBV5-1 and TRBJ2-5 gives the full variable domain: KAGVTQTPRYLIKTRGQQVTLSCSPISGHRSVSWYQQTPGQGLQFLFEYFSETQRNKGNFPGRFSGRQFSNSRSEMNVSTLELGDSALYLCACSSGGGSYQGTQYFGPGTRLLVL.

Comments on this clonotype: Just one base apart from a much larger clone, this may be a read error. V and J are TRBV28 and TRBJ1-2; D may be TRBD1 (5 bases). With 7 bases removed from V and 2 bases from J, the gap between germline ends came to 11 bases. The CDR3 length is 13 residues. Germline CDR1 reads MDHEN; CDR2 reads SYDVKM. The CDR3 DNA follows: TGTGCCAGCAATTCGTCAGGGAACTATGGCTACACCTTC. Translation: CASNSSGNYGYTF.

Comments on this clonotype: Sequence at one end of the junction differs from germline and may be a read error. The chain has TRBV20-1 and TRBJ1-6; no clear D. Germline CDR1 reads DFQATT; CDR2 reads SNEGSKA (reference sequence). The CDR3 sequence is 15 residues long. This CDR3 is CSTREDLAWNSPLHF. CDR3 sequence (DNA): TGCAGTACTAGAGAGGATTTGGCATGGAATTCACCCCTCCACTTT.

On this clonotype itself: One junction end does not reproduce the germline sequence, and a read error may be involved. The chain employs TRBV6-6 and TRBJ2-7, with 10 bases lining up with TRBD1. The CDR3 length is 17 residues. The germline CDR1 and CDR2 sequences are MNHNY and SVGAGI (reference sequence). CDR3 in DNA: TGTGCCAGCAGGCGTAGCCCCGGGACAGGGGTCTCCTACGAGCAGTGCTTC. Amino acid sequence: CASRRSPGTGVSYEQCF.

Notes on this clonotype: A read error may account for a junction end that differs from germline. This chain links TRBV11-3 with TRBJ2-1; possible D gene TRBD2, 6 bases. The CDR3 is 17 amino acids. CDR1 is SGHNT and CDR2 is YENEEA in the germline V gene. CDR3 nucleotides: TGTGCCGGCAGCTCCCTAAGAGGTAGCGGTACCTACAATGAGCGGTTCTTC. The encoded protein is CAGSSLRGSGTYNERFF.

With respect to this clonotype: A much more abundant neighbour one base away suggests this may be a read error. The rearrangement joins TRBV25-1 to TRBJ2-1, with D perhaps TRBD2 (5 bases). This CDR3 has 17 residues. From germline, CDR1 is MGHDK and CDR2 SYGVNS. DNA of the CDR3: TGTGCCAGCAGTAAACTAGGCAACTCCCCTAACTACAATGAGCAGTCCTTC. Amino acids: CASSKLGNSPNYNEQSF.

As to this clonotype: The junction and the germline gene differ at one end; a read error may be behind it. The rearrangement links TRBV4-2 to TRBJ2-3, with D possibly matching TRBD2 (6 bases). CDR1 and CDR2 from the germline V gene are LGHNA and YNFKEQ. The CDR3 is made up of 19 amino acids. Here the CDR3 reads CASSQDGRGNLYSTDTRYF. Here the CDR3 DNA reads TGTGCCAGCAGCCAAGATGGGCGCGGGAATCTATATAGCACAGATACGCGGTATTTT.

This clonotype was seen ten or more times. The V call is TRBV12-3 or TRBV12-4, the J call TRBJ1-5, with 10 bases fitting TRBD1. The CDR3 has 15 residues. The V segment lost 6 bases and the J segment 5 bases; nucleotides outside the gene matches: 7. In DNA, the CDR3 is TGTGCCAGCAGAGCCGGGACAGGGGTGGATCAGCCCCAGCATTTT. As protein: CASRAGTGVDQPQHF.

Comments on this clonotype: Its ends do not fully match the called genes, so a read error is possible. J is TRBJ2-2 and V is TRBV4-1; D possibly corresponds to TRBD2 (5 bases). CDR3 length: 15 residues. Germline CDR1 and CDR2: MGHRA and YSYEKL. Here the CDR3 DNA reads TGCACCAGCAGCTTAAGCGGATCGAACACCGGGGAGTTGTTTTTT. Translating it yields CTSSLSGSNTGELFF.